This T cell receptor (beta chain) comes out of a study of OX40 agonist ivuxolimab in advanced cancers. CDR1 is MNHNS and CDR2 is SASEGT in the germline V gene. The V gene end was trimmed by 1 base and the J gene end by 8 bases; junction bases not matched to a gene: 8. CDR3 size: 15 residues. The assay was immunoSEQ multiplex PCR, and TCRdb's table has in-frame clones only and misses some. Among around 39,000 clones listed, 82% were seen once. Specimen: CD4+ or CD8+ T cells sorted from blood, collected in a trial of the OX40 agonist ivuxolimab. The rearrangement links TRBV6-1 to TRBJ1-2; TRBD1 matches 9 bases. The TCR was taken from an adult with an advanced solid tumor such as melanoma, head and neck, liver or kidney cancer. The CDR3 DNA is TGTGCCAGCAGTGAAGATGGGACAGGGACAAAGGGCTACACCTTC. It codes for CASSEDGTGTKGYTF.